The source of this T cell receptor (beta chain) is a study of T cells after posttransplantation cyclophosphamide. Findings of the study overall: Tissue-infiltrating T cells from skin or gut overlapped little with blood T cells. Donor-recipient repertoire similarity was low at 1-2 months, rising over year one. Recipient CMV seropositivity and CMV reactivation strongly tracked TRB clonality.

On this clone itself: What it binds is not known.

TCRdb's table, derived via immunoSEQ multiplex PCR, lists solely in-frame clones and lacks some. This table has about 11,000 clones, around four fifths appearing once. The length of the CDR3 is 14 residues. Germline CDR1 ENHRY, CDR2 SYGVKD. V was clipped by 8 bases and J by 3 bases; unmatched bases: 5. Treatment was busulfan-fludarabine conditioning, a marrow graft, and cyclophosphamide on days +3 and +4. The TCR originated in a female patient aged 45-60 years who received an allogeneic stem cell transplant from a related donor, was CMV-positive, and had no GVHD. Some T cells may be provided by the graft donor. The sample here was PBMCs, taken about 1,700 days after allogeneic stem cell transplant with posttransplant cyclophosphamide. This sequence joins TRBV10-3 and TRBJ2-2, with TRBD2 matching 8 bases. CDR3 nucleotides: TGTGCCATCTCCCCGGGAGGGGACACCGGGGAGCTGTTTTTT. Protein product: CAISPGGDTGELFF.